Listed below are T cell receptor beta chains from one sample, sequenced in a study of Ad26.COV2.S vaccination and SARS-CoV-2 variants. Only in-frame clones appear in the TCRdb table, and some are missing; sequencing was by immunoSEQ multiplex PCR. The sample lists roughly 300,000 clones, 75% to 90% seen once, with 9.5% to 12% in the top ten. Sequenced material: peripheral blood, taken in a trial of Ad26.COV2.S vaccine versus placebo. These receptors were obtained from a person between 18 and 65 years old who received the Ad26.COV2.S COVID-19 vaccine or a placebo. The conserved cysteine and the conserved F or W are not part of the CDR3 here. A D gene is named only where the DNA matches it firmly.

TRBV28,.,TRBJ2-4,ASSLQKGGAKNIQY
TRBV27,TRBD1,TRBJ2-7,ASSLFPPGTAIEQY
TRBV4-1,.,TRBJ2-5,ASSPYEGMETQY
TRBV18,.,TRBJ2-7,ASSPPRAGDLTYEQY
TRBV7-9,TRBD1,TRBJ2-7,ASSLDQGAYAFSYEQY
TRBV19,.,TRBJ2-7,ASSLGHNYEQY
TRBV6-1,.,TRBJ1-2,ASSEVRTGYT
TRBV19,.,TRBJ1-6,ASSPRGADNSPLH
TRBV4-1,.,TRBJ2-3,ASSPPPGRTDTQY
TRBV19,.,TRBJ1-6,ASSPSGTSYNSPLH
TRBV30,.,TRBJ2-5,AWSPGGYETQY
TRBV5-6,TRBD2,TRBJ2-7,ASSAWGGLPRYEQY
TRBV10-3,TRBD1,TRBJ2-2,AISESWDSLRGELF
TRBV18,.,TRBJ2-5,ASSPRDGQETQY
TRBV20-1,.,TRBJ1-1,SARDWPEAF
TRBV4-1,.,TRBJ1-1,ASSQDQPPNEAF
TRBV28,TRBD1,TRBJ2-3,ASSSNPGTGSDTQY
TRBV5-1,TRBD1,TRBJ1-6,ASSLGDRGLSPLH
TRBV11-2,TRBD1,TRBJ2-5,ASSLGTGKTETQY
TRBV5-1,.,TRBJ1-1,ASSFQGNTEAF
TRBV5-1,TRBD2,TRBJ2-1,ASSLVSGRDEQF
TRBV7-2,TRBD1,TRBJ2-7,ASSLGTGGFYEQY
TRBV7-8,TRBD1,TRBJ2-7,ASSLDRGSQQY
TRBV5-1,.,TRBJ1-3,ASSFDTGNTIY
TRBV18,.,TRBJ1-1,ASSPSERTEAF
TRBV4-1,TRBD1,TRBJ2-7,ASSPRGGRTYEQY
TRBV19,.,TRBJ2-2,ASSILPIGELF
TRBV11-3,.,TRBJ1-6,ACSPRGHSPLH
TRBV6-4,.,TRBJ1-5,ARVCHEVSNQPQH
TRBV7-2,.,TRBJ2-2,ASSSTWLGGPGELF
TRBV2,TRBD1,TRBJ2-3,ASSEAGQAADTQY
TRBV5-1,TRBD2,TRBJ2-3,ASSPGTSGSVDTQY
TRBV28,TRBD2,TRBJ2-3,ASRIYRTSGTDTQY
TRBV4-1,.,TRBJ1-1,ASIESSEMNTEAF
TRBV7-2,TRBD1,TRBJ2-6,ASSVMMTGNGANVLT
TRBV5-1,.,TRBJ2-2,ASSFNTRSDTGELF
TRBV28,.,TRBJ1-6,ASTRQGRSPLH
TRBV7-9,.,TRBJ1-2,ASSSGTAGQNYGYT
TRBV19,TRBD1,TRBJ2-2,ASSNRGTGELF
TRBV5-6,.,TRBJ1-6,ASSLIRQDHNSPLH
TRBV7-9,TRBD2,TRBJ2-1,ASSFSGSYEQF
TRBV28,TRBD1,TRBJ2-1,ASGQQGAGVSEQF
TRBV21-1,.,TRBJ1-1,ASSHGNTEAF
TRBV24-1,.,TRBJ1-4,ATRASAGPSEKLF
TRBV11-2,.,TRBJ2-7,ASSPHGAGYEQY
TRBV3-1/TRBV3-2,TRBD2,TRBJ2-3,ASSFWGLGGGDTDTQY
TRBV19,.,TRBJ2-1,ASRSADLMGQF
TRBV18,.,TRBJ1-1,ASSPPRGNGEAF
TRBV4-3,TRBD2,TRBJ2-2,ASSLALGGSTGELF
TRBV10-3,.,TRBJ2-5,AISGSSVARVDLETQY
TRBV6-5,TRBD2,TRBJ2-1,ASSYGGDNEQF